Shown below are 11 T cell receptor beta chains from a single sample sequenced in a study of control samples from healthy donors and cancer patients (dated by TCRdb to the early 2020s). Library construction relied on the immunoSEQ multiplex PCR assay. TCRdb limited this immuneACCESS table to in-frame rearrangements with V and J called. A share of clones is missing; checked studies link under half to unresolved V genes, and the rest is unexplained. Across this sample there are about 120,000 clones, with around 90% seen only once. The ten largest clones represent less than 3% of the sample. The source material was blood. These receptors originate from a woman aged 70-85 years in good health.

The J gene is TRBJ1-2, the V gene TRBV6-1, with D possibly TRBD1 on 5 matching bases. The CDR3 covers 17 residues. Trimming removed 1 base from V and 0 bases from J, with 15 bases in between. Looked up from germline, CDR1 is MNHNS and CDR2 is SASEGT. As DNA, the CDR3 is TGTGCCAGCAGTGAAGGCCACCTGACAGATTCTAACTATGGCTACACCTTC. This codes for CASSEGHLTDSNYGYTF.

The gene calls are TRBV7-8 and TRBJ2-1; tentative D call: TRBD2 (5 bases). V was shortened by 2 bases and J by 9 bases, with 11 bases between the two germline ends. The CDR3 length is 13 residues. Germline V gives CDR1 SGHVS, CDR2 FQNEAQ. The CDR3 region has the DNA TGTGCCAGCAGCTTAAGCGGTCGGGGTGAGCAGTTCTTC. Translating gives CASSLSGRGEQFF.

The V call is TRBV9, the J call TRBJ1-1; 7 bases line up with TRBD1. With V trimmed by 4 bases and J by 0 bases, 9 bases remained unmatched. Germline V gene sequence: CDR1 SGDLS, CDR2 YYNGEE. The CDR3 is made up of 16 amino acids. The CDR3 loop reads CASSPGTDFMNTEAFF. The CDR3, as DNA: TGTGCCAGCAGCCCCGGGACAGACTTCATGAACACTGAAGCTTTCTTT.

Only a few counts were recorded for this clone. The chain joins TRBV1 to TRBJ2-7. TRBV1 represents a pseudogene. The CDR3 sequence is 11 residues long. As DNA, the CDR3 is TGCACCAGCAGCGCCCGGGACGTAACGTTATTC. Protein sequence: CTSSARDVTLF.

The chain employs TRBV4-1 and TRBJ2-7; 14 nucleotides match TRBD2. Germline V gene lookup returns CDR1 MGHRA and CDR2 YSYEKL. This CDR3 has 15 amino acids. V was pared by 2 bases and J by 8 bases, with 5 bases of the junction left unmatched. The CDR3 DNA reads TGCGCCAGCAGCCAACTGACTAGCGGGGGGGTGCAGCAGTACTTC. It encodes CASSQLTSGGVQQYF.

J is TRBJ2-1 and V is TRBV5-1; D gene ambiguous. The CDR3 is 17 residues long. The germline gives CDR1 SGHRS, CDR2 YFSETQ. V lost 0 bases and J lost 0, with 13 bases in between. The CDR3 here is CASSLDPISSSYNEQFF. The CDR3 coding sequence is TGCGCCAGCAGCTTGGACCCAATTTCGAGCTCCTACAATGAGCAGTTCTTC.

The V gene is TRBV9, the J gene TRBJ1-2; the D gene is possibly TRBD1 (6 bases). There are 14 residues in the CDR3. Germline lookup yields CDR1 SGDLS and CDR2 YYNGEE. V gave up 2 bases and J gave up 8 bases, with 16 bases separating them. CDR3 nucleotide sequence: TGTGCCAGCAGCGTCAGGACAGAACTTTGGGGCTACACCTTC. This encodes CASSVRTELWGYTF.

V gene TRBV3-1 (or the pseudogene TRBV3-2) combines with J gene TRBJ1-2; TRBD1 might be the D (6 bases). The germline gives CDR1 LGHDT, CDR2 YNNKEL (reference sequence). CDR3 length: 15 amino acids. V shed 1 base and J shed 0 bases, with 9 bases lying between them. CDR3 amino acids: CASSQGTVPNYGYTF. The CDR3 coding sequence is TGTGCCAGCAGCCAAGGGACAGTCCCTAACTATGGCTACACCTTC.

This chain connects TRBV7-8 to TRBJ2-1; D is unresolved. The CDR3 covers 15 residues. In germline, CDR1 is SGHVS, CDR2 FQNEAQ. The V end lost 1 base, the J end lost 0 bases, and 7 bases lay between the germline ends. The CDR3 DNA is TGTGCCAGCAGCTTAGTGTGGGCCTCCTACAATGAGCAGTTCTTC. The encoded protein is CASSLVWASYNEQFF.

The CDR3 sequence is CASKPSGGAYNEQFF. The CDR3 region has the DNA TGTGCCAGTAAACCTAGCGGGGGGGCCTACAATGAGCAGTTCTTC. The chain links TRBV19 to TRBJ2-1, with 12 bases that match TRBD2. The junction had 3 bases not matched to a gene; V was cut back by 7 bases and J by 2 bases. The CDR3 spans 15 residues. Germline V gene lookup returns CDR1 LNHDA and CDR2 SQIVND (reference sequence).

The rearrangement uses TRBV3-1 (or the pseudogene TRBV3-2) and TRBJ2-2; D is perhaps TRBD1 (5 bases). Germline V gene data show CDR1 as LGHDT and CDR2 as YNNKEL (reference sequence). V was cut by 6 bases and J by 3 bases, with 8 bases left in between. CDR3 length equals 13 residues. The CDR3 loop reads CASSFRDTGELFF. The CDR3 DNA follows: TGTGCCAGCAGTTTCAGGGACACCGGGGAGCTGTTTTTT.